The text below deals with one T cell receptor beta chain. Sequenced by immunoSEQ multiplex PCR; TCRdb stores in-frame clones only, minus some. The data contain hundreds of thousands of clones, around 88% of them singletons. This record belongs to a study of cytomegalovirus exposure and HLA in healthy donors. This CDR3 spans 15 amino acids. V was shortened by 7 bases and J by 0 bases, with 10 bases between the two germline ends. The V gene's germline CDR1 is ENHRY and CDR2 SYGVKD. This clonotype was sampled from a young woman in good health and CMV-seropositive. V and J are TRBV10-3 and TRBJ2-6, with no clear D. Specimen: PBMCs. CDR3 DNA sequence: TGTGCCATCACTGCAGGAAGCTCTGGGGCCAACGTCCTGACTTTC. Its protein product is CAITAGSSGANVLTF.